Sequencing of this T cell receptor (beta chain) was carried out in a study of T cell responses to AZD1222 COVID-19 vaccine. Sequencing used immunoSEQ multiplex PCR; TCRdb keeps in-frame clones, though not all of them. The sample lists some 80,000 clones, about nine tenths occurring once. This clone showed up just a few times. Its antigen is as yet unknown. Notes on the study in general: Donors in the cohort were predominantly white British and more often female, and clonal diversity was possibly underestimated. Only 5 or 6 individuals given AZD1222 were seropositive at baseline.

In germline, CDR1 is WSHSY, CDR2 SAAADI. V was trimmed by 0 bases and J by 0 bases, leaving 10 bases between them. The CDR3 loop spans 16 amino acids. The sequenced sample was peripheral blood, obtained 28 days after the second AZD1222 dose. The source is an adult who received the AZD1222 COVID-19 vaccine. J is TRBJ2-3 and V is TRBV10-2; TRBD2 might be the D (7 bases). CDR3 in DNA: TGCGCCAGCAGTGAGTCTGGGGGGGCTAGCACAGATACGCAGTATTTT. This codes for CASSESGGASTDTQYF.